This T cell receptor (beta chain) came from a study of metastatic and nonmetastatic thyroid tumors (dated by TCRdb to about 2020). About the study as a whole: Repertoires from peripheral blood and from tumor or nodule tissue samples of malignant and benign thyroid patients were compared. Study-level results and caveats: In both blood and tumor samples, TCR beta diversity was reported to be significantly higher in malignant tumors than in benign nodules.

No treatment had been received by any patient before thyroid surgery. The study retrospectively analysed patient clinical samples collected from the early 2010s to the late 2010s using T-cell receptor beta sequencing. In the case of this clone: The specificity of this receptor is unknown. At one of its ends the junction is not consistent with the germline gene, which may arise from a read error.

The library was obtained by PCR. Sequencing was performed on an Illumina HiSeq 4000. High-throughput sequencing was used to profile the TCR beta-chain CDR3 region of each patient. As for how the authors treated the data: CDR3 differences across clinicopathological groups were used to build a classifier for discriminating distant-metastatic papillary thyroid cancer patients. Repertoire diversity was assessed with the Shannon index, and tumor-blood repertoire similarity with the Morisita-Horn index. TCRdb took the public reads, trimmed them with fastp at Q25, ran MiXCR for clone calling and kept in-frame beta chains. TCRdb, not the original authors, processed these V and J calls. The sample contains 80,000 to 85,000 clones, roughly an eighth of them found a single time. The ten most abundant clones make up roughly 9.6% of the sample. The germline V gene specifies SNHLY as CDR1 and FYNNEI as CDR2. Measured from the cysteine to the phenylalanine, the CDR3 is 15 residues long. The sequence is cut down to CDR3 DNA, 45 bases in frame from base 1.

The sequence was collected from a female donor with papillary thyroid cancer or a benign thyroid nodule (not recorded which). Some clones in this sample may be carry-over from other donors' samples. The source material was tumor tissue. Recombination linked TRBV2 to TRBJ1-6; possibly the D gene is TRBD1, per 6 matching bases. In nucleotide form, the sequence is TGTGCCAGCATTGAAAAGGGACATGGACCTTCACCCCTCCACTTT. Its translation is CASIEKGHGPSPLHF.